This record looks at one T cell receptor beta chain sequence and its context. Its antigen is undetermined. Systemic immunosuppression or autoimmune disease history was grounds to exclude patients. Repertoires were generated with immunoSEQ multiplex PCR, while TCRdb's copy carries only in-frame clones and drops some. The repertoire has 55,000 to 70,000 clones, roughly four fifths of them found once; the top ten carry roughly 11%. The data derive from a study of OX40 agonist ivuxolimab in advanced cancers. General observations from the study: At 0.1 to 3.0 mg/kg, CD4+ and CD8+ blood T cells expanded clonally by week 6.

This CDR3 spans 16 amino acids. The germline V and J ends were trimmed by 1 base and 1 base, with 13 bases remaining between them. Germline assignment: CDR1 LNHDA and CDR2 SQIVND (reference sequence). Sequenced here: CD4+ or CD8+ T cells sorted from blood, sampled in a trial of the OX40 agonist ivuxolimab. V gene TRBV19 combines with J gene TRBJ1-1, with D unclear. This clonotype was obtained from an adult with an advanced solid tumor such as melanoma, head and neck, liver or kidney cancer. The CDR3 protein is CASSIGALVRNTEAFF. For the CDR3, the DNA is TGTGCCAGTAGTATAGGGGCTCTGGTGAGGAACACTGAAGCTTTCTTT.